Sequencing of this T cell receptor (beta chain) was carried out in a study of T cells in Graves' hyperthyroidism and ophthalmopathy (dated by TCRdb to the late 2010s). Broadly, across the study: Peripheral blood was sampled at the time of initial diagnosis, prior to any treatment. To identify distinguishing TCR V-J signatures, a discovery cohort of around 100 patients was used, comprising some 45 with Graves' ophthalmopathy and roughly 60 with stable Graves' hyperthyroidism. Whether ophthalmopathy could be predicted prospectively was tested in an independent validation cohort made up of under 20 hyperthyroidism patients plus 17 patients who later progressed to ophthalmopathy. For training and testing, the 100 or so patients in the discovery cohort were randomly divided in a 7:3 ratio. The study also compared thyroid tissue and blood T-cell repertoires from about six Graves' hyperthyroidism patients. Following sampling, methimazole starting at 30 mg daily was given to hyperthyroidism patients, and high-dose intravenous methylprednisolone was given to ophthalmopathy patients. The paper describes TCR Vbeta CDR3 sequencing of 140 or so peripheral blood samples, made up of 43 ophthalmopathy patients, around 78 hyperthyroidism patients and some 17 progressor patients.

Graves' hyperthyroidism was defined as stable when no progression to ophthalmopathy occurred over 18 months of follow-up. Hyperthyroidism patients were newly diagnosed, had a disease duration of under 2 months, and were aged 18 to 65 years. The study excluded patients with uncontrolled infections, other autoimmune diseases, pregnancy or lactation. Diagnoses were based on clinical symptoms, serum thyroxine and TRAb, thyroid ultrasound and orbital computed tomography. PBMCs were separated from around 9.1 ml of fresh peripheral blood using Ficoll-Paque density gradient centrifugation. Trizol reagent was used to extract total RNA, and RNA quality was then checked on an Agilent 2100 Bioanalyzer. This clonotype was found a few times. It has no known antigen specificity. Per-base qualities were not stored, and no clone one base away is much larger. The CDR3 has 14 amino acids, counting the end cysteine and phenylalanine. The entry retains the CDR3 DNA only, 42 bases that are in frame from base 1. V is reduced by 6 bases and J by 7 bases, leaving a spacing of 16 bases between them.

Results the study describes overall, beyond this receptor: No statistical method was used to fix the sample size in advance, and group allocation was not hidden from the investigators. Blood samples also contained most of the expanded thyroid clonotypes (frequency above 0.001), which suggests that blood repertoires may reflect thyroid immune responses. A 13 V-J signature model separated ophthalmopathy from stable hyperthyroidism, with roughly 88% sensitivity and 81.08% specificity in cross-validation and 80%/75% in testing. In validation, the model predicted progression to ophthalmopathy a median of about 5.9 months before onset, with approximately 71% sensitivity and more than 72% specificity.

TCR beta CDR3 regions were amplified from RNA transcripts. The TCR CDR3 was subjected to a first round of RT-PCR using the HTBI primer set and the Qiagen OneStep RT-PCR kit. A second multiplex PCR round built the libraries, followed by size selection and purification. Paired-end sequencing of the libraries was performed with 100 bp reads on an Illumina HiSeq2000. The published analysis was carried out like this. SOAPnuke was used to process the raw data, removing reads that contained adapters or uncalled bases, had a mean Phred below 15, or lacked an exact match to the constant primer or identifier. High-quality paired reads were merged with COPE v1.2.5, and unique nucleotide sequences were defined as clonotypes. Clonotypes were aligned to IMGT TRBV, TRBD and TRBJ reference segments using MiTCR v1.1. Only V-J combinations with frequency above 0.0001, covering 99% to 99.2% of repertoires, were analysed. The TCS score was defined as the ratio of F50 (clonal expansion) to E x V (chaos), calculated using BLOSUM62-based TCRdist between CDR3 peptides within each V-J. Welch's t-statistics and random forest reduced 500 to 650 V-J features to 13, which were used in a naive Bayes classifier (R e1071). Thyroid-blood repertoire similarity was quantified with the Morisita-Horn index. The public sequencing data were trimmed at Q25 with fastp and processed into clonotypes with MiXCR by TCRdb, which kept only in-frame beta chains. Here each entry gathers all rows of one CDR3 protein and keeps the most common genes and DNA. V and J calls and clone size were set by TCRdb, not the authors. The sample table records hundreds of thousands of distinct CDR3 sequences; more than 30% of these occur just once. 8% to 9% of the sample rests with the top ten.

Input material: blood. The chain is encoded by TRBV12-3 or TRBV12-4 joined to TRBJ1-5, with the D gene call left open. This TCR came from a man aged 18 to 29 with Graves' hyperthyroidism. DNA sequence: TGTGCCAGCAGAGAGAGGGAGGTCGGCCAGCCCCAGCATTTT. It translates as CASREREVGQPQHF.